This T cell receptor (beta chain) was sequenced in a study of response to subunit inactivated influenza vaccine (dated by TCRdb to the late 2010s). With respect to the entire study: Deep quantitative T cell receptor repertoire profiling was used in the study to track responses to a trivalent subunit inactivated influenza vaccine. The investigation overall reported the following: According to the authors, only a limited number of new T cells may be recruited by each seasonal influenza vaccination.

V is shortened by 2 bases, J by 12 bases, and the region joining them spans 17 bases. CDR1 and CDR2, per the germline V gene (reference sequence), are DFQATT and SNEGSKA. The CDR3 holds 13 amino acids from the cysteine to the phenylalanine. Just CDR3 DNA is preserved here, 39 bases in frame from base 1. Library construction relied on RT-PCR. Sequencing was performed on an Illumina HiSeq 2500. TCRdb redid the processing of the public reads, applying fastp at Q25 and MiXCR, and retained in-frame beta chains. For every CDR3 protein sequence, its rows merge into one entry that carries the most common genes and DNA. This sample has 600,000 to 850,000 distinct CDR3 sequences in its table, and 14% of those were observed once. Approximately 7.6% of the sample is taken by the ten largest. As concerns this clonotype: The antigen it binds to is not known. Base-call qualities are not available, and no considerably larger clone is one nucleotide away.

This clonotype was sampled from a man between 45 and 60 years old who received an inactivated influenza vaccine. Donor details come from another sample of the same person, matched by shared clones. This material consisted of PBMCs from blood, taken 14 days before vaccination. The chain is made from TRBV20-1 and TRBJ2-1; the D segment could be TRBD2, given 5 matching bases. The CDR3 protein sequence reads: CSARPSTEAGQFF. The DNA sequence reads TGCAGTGCTAGACCCTCGACGGAGGCCGGGCAGTTCTTC.